The entry below describes one TCR beta chain. The source of the sample is a study of T cell responses to AZD1222 COVID-19 vaccine. Clones were sequenced by immunoSEQ multiplex PCR, and TCRdb holds only the in-frame ones, with some missing. This table has about 130,000 clones, 89% appearing once. The germline V gene encodes CDR1 SGHAT and CDR2 FQNNGV. Trimming removed 1 base from V and 0 bases from J, with 9 bases in between. The CDR3 has 16 residues. V usage is TRBV11-2 and J usage is TRBJ1-4, with D perhaps matching TRBD1 (5 bases). The source was peripheral blood, collected on day 0 of AZD1222 vaccination. This sequence was found in an adult in good health. The CDR3 sequence: CASSLAGAATNEKLFF. CDR3 DNA sequence: TGTGCCAGCAGCTTAGCCGGGGCTGCAACTAATGAAAAACTGTTTTTT. Using reference TRBV11-2 and TRBJ1-4 for the parts outside the CDR3, the full variable domain is EAGVAQSPRYKIIEKRQSVAFWCNPISGHATLYWYQQILGQGPKLLIQFQNNGVVDDSQLPKDRFSAERLKGVDSTLKIQPAKLEDSAVYLCASSLAGAATNEKLFFGSGTQLSVL.